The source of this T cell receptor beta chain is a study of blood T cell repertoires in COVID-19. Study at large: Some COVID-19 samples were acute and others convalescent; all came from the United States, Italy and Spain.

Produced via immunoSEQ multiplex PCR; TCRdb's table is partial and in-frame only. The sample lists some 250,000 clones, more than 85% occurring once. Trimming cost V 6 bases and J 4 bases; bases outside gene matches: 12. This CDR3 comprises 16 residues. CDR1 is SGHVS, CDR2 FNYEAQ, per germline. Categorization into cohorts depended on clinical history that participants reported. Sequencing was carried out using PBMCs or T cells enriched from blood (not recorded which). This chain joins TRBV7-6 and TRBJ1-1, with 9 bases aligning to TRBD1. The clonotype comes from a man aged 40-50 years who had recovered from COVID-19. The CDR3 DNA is TGTGCCAGCAGTATACCGGGGGACAGGGAATCCACTGAAGCTTTCTTT. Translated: CASSIPGDRESTEAFF.